The subject of this entry is one T cell receptor (beta chain). Its cognate antigen is unknown. The sample holds other DNA sequences that translate to the same CDR3. V was clipped by 5 bases and J by 1 base, with 11 bases between them. The CDR3 is 14 residues long. Germline CDR1 MNHEY, CDR2 SMNVEV (reference sequence). The data derive from a study of OX40 agonist ivuxolimab in advanced cancers. Study summary: The dose-escalation cohort was approximately 84% male, with a mean age of approximately 62 years, ranging roughly 20 to 90. Findings of the study overall: The expanded peripheral T cells' antigen specificity was not determined. Partial responders receiving 0.1-3.0 mg/kg showed among the lowest clonal expansion. Both blood CD4+ and CD8+ T cells showed clonal growth by week 6 at 0.1 to 3.0 mg/kg.

Clones were read by immunoSEQ multiplex PCR, and TCRdb kept only the in-frame ones, dropping some. Of 40,000 to 50,000 clones detected, over 75% appear once; the ten largest clones hold roughly 5.2%. Source: CD4+ or CD8+ T cells sorted from blood, taken in a trial of the OX40 agonist ivuxolimab. The TCR was taken from an adult with an advanced solid tumor such as melanoma, head and neck, liver or kidney cancer. The chain employs TRBV27 and TRBJ1-1; D might be TRBD1 (6 bases). The CDR3 spells CASSLGGGNTEAFF. The DNA for the CDR3 is TGTGCCAGCAGTCTAGGGGGGGGGAACACTGAAGCTTTCTTT.